Listed below are T cell receptor beta chains from one sample, sequenced in a study of tumor and adjacent non-tumor tissue in lung cancer. Via MiXCR, TCRdb re-called the multiplex PCR reads, giving one row per CDR3 protein. The data contain roughly 120,000 distinct CDR3 sequences, approximately 82% of them singletons. Material for sequencing was lung tumor tissue. These receptors were collected from a woman aged 55-69 years with non-small cell lung cancer. Both conserved end residues are part of each CDR3. D genes are given only for firm matches. Where a row states a size, it is once, few, many or the class of an expanded clone; other rows omit it.

CDR3: CANTLGQKETQYF; DNA: TGCGCCAACACCCTCGGACAGAAGGAGACCCAGTACTTC; J: TRBJ2-5; D: .; size: .; V: TRBV4-1
CDR3: CASSLEQGMNTEAFF; DNA: TGTGCCAGCAGCTTAGAACAGGGGATGAACACTGAAGCTTTCTTT; J: TRBJ1-1; D: TRBD1; size: many; V: TRBV5-4
CDR3: CTSSLERLNGYTF; DNA: TGTACCAGCAGCTTGGAAAGGCTCAATGGCTACACCTTC; J: TRBJ1-2; D: .; size: .; V: TRBV5-4
CDR3: CASSYGTSGSYRQYF; DNA: TGCGCCAGCAGCTACGGGACTAGCGGGAGCTACAGGCAGTACTTC; J: TRBJ2-7; D: TRBD2; size: .; V: TRBV11-2
CDR3: CATARQGPAGYGYTF; DNA: TGTGCCACCGCAAGGCAGGGGCCCGCGGGCTATGGCTACACCTTC; J: TRBJ1-2; D: .; size: .; V: TRBV19
CDR3: CASSDKIGYEQYF; DNA: TGTGCCAGCAGTGATAAGATCGGCTACGAGCAATACTTC; J: TRBJ2-7; D: .; size: .; V: TRBV6-6
CDR3: CASRGGGPYNGELFF; DNA: TGTGCCAGCAGGGGCGGTGGGCCATACAACGGGGAGCTGTTTTTT; J: TRBJ2-2; D: .; size: .; V: TRBV12-3/TRBV12-4
CDR3: CSARSTGRDTGQLFF; DNA: TGCAGTGCTAGATCCACAGGGCGGGACACCGGGCAACTGTTTTTT; J: TRBJ2-2; D: .; size: .; V: TRBV20-1
CDR3: CASSLVLTAHTGELFF; DNA: TGTGCCAGCAGCTTAGTACTGACGGCGCACACCGGGGAGTTGTTTTTT; J: TRBJ2-2; D: .; size: once; V: TRBV11-2
CDR3: CASSLAPDRGDNEQFF; DNA: TGCGCTAGCAGCTTGGCCCCGGACAGGGGAGACAATGAGCAGTTCTTC; J: TRBJ2-1; D: TRBD1; size: .; V: TRBV5-1
CDR3: CASSYTQQRASTWELLF; DNA: TGTGCCAGCAGTTACACCCAACAGAGGGCCAGCACCTGGGAGCTGTTGTTT; J: TRBJ2-2; D: .; size: .; V: TRBV6-2/TRBV6-3
CDR3: CTSSWDREGYEQYF; DNA: TGTACCAGCAGTTGGGACCGCGAAGGTTACGAGCAGTACTTC; J: TRBJ2-7; D: .; size: .; V: TRBV11-2
CDR3: CCARAACPLLNSYDEQFF; DNA: TGCTGTGCTAGAGCAGCGTGTCCACTCCTTAACTCCTACGATGAGCAGTTCTTC; J: TRBJ2-1; D: .; size: once; V: TRBV20-1
CDR3: CASSGMGETQCF; DNA: TGCGCCAGCAGTGGGATGGGAGAGACCCAGTGTTTC; J: TRBJ2-5; D: .; size: .; V: TRBV10-2
CDR3: CASSPGLLEETQYF; DNA: TGTGCCAGCAGTCCCGGACTGTTAGAAGAGACCCAGTACTTC; J: TRBJ2-5; D: .; size: many; V: TRBV6-6